The present entry profiles one TCR beta chain with its context. Its antigen is still unknown. Produced via immunoSEQ multiplex PCR; TCRdb's table is partial and in-frame only. Among hundreds of thousands of clones, just over 90% were seen once, and the ten largest hold approximately 24%. The naive CD8 subset, CD45RO-negative cells positively selected for CCR7, excluded terminally differentiated effector memory CD45RA+ cells. The V gene's germline CDR1 is MNHNY and CDR2 SVGAGI (reference sequence). With 2 bases removed from V and 6 bases from J, the gap between germline ends came to 8 bases. This CDR3 is built from 12 residues. This entry comes from a study of shared clonotypes between healthy human individuals. Overall study context: In total, the donors were a couple of women and a few men aged 18 to 49. CD4 naive cells filled three plates per donor, CD4 memory three, CD8 naive two and CD8 memory one.

Broader study findings: Generally, naive subsets (rather than memory subsets) showed larger estimated richness.

This sequence originates from a man aged 25-45 years in good health. The chain couples TRBV6-6 to TRBJ2-7; the D gene is possibly TRBD2 (5 bases). The source material was naive CD8+ T cells sorted from blood. CDR3 DNA sequence: TGTGCCAGCAGTTACGGACTTGTCGAGCAGTACTTC. It codes for CASSYGLVEQYF.